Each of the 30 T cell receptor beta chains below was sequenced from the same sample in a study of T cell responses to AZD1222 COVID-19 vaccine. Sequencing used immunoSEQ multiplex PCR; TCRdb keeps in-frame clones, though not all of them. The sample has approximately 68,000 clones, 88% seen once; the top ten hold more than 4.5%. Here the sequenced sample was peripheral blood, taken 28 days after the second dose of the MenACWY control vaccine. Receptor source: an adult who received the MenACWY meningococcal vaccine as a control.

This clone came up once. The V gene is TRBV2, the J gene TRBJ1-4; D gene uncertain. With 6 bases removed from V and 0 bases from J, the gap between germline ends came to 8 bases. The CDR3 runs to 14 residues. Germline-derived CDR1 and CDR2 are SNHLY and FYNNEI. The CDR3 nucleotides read TGTGCCAGCAGGGCGACAACAACTAATGAAAAACTGTTTTTT. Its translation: CASRATTTNEKLFF.

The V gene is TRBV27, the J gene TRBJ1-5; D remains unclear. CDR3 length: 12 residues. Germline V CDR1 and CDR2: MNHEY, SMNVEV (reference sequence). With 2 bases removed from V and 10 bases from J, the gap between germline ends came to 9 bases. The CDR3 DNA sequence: TGTGCCAGCAGTTTAATAGGAGGCCCCCAGCATTTT. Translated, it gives CASSLIGGPQHF.

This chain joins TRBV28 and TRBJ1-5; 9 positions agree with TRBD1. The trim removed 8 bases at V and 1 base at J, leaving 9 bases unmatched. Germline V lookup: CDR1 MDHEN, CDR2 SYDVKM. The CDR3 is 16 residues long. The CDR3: CASADTGGTSNQPQHF. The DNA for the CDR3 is TGTGCCAGCGCAGACACAGGGGGCACCAGCAATCAGCCCCAGCATTTT.

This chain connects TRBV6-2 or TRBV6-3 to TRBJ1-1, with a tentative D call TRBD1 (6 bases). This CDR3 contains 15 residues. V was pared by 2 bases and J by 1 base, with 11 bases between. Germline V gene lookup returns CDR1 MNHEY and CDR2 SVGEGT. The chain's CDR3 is CASSYDLDRNTEAFF. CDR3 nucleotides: TGTGCCAGCAGTTACGACTTGGACAGGAACACTGAAGCTTTCTTT.

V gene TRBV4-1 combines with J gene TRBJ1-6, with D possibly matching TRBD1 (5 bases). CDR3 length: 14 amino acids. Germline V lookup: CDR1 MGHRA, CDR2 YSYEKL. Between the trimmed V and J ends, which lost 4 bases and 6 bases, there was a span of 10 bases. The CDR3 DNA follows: TGCGCCAGCAGCCTTTACAGGACTAATTCACCCCTCCACTTT. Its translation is CASSLYRTNSPLHF.

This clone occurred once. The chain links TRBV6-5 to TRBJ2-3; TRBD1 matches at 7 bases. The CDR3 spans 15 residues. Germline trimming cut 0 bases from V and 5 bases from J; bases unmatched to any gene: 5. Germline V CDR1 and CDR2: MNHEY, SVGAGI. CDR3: CASSYSTGSGDTQYF. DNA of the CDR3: TGTGCCAGCAGTTACTCGACAGGGAGTGGAGATACGCAGTATTTT.

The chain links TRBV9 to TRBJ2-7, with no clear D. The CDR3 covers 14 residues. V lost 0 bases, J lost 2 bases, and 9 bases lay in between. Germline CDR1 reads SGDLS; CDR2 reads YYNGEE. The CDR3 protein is CASSVAGQTYEQYF. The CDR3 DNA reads TGTGCCAGCAGCGTAGCTGGCCAGACCTACGAGCAGTACTTC.

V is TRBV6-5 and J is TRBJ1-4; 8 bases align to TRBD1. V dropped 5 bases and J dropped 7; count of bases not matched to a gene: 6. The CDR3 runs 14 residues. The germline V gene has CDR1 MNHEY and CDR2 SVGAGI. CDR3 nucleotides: TGTGCCAGCAGTCTTGGGACAGGCATTGAAAAACTGTTTTTT. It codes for CASSLGTGIEKLFF.

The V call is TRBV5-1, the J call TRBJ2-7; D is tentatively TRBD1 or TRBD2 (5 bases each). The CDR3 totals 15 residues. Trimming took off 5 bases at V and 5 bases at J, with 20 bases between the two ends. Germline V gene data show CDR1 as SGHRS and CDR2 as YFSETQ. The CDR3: CASRFVGDGFNEQYF. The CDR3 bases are TGCGCCAGCAGATTTGTGGGGGACGGGTTCAACGAGCAGTACTTC.

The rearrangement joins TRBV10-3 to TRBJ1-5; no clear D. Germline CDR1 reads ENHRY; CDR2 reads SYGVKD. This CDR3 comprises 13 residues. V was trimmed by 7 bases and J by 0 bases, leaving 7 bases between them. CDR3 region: CAITEDSNQPQHF. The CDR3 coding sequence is TGTGCCATCACCGAGGATAGCAATCAGCCCCAGCATTTT.

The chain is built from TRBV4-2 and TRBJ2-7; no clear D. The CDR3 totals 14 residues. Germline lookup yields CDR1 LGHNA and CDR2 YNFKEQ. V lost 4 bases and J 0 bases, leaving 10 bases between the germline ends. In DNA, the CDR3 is TGTGCCAGCAGCCCAGGAAAGAGCTCCTACGAGCAGTACTTC. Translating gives CASSPGKSSYEQYF.

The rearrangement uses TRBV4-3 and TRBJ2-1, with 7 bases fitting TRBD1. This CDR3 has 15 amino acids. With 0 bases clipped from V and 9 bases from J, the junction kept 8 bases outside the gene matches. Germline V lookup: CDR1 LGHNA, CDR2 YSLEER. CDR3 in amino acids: CASSQDPGGRFEQFF. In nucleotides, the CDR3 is TGCGCCAGCAGCCAAGATCCAGGGGGTAGGTTTGAGCAGTTCTTC.

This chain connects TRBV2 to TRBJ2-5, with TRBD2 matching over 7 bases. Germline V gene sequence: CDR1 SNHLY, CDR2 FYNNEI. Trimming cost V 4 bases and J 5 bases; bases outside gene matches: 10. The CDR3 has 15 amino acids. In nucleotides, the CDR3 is TGTGCCAGCAGTGTTAGCGGGCGGTGGGGGGAGACCCAGTACTTC. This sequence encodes CASSVSGRWGETQYF.

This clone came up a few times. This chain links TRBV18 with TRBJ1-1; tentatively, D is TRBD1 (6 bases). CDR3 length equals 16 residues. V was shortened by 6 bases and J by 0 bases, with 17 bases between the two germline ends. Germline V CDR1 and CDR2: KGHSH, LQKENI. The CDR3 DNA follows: TGTGCCAGCTCCCCGCGTGGAGGGGGAATGAACACTGAAGCTTTCTTT. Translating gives CASSPRGGGMNTEAFF. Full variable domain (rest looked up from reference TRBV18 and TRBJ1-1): NAGVMQNPRHLVRRRGQEARLRCSPMKGHSHVYWYRQLPEEGLKFMVYLQKENIIDESGMPKERFSAEFPKEGPSILRIQQVVRGDSAAYFCASSPRGGGMNTEAFFGQGTRLTVV.

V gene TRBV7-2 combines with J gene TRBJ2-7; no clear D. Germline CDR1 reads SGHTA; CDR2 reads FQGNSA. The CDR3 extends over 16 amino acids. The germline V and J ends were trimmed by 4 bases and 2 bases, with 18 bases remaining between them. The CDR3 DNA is TGTGCCAGCAGCTCCCTTTATACTGGGTTCCCCTACGAGCAGTACTTC. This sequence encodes CASSSLYTGFPYEQYF. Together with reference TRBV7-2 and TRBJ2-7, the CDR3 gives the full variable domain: GAGVSQSPSNKVTEKGKDVELRCDPISGHTALYWYRQSLGQGLEFLIYFQGNSAPDKSGLPSDRFSAERTGGSVSTLTIQRTQQEDSAVYLCASSSLYTGFPYEQYFGPGTRLTVT.

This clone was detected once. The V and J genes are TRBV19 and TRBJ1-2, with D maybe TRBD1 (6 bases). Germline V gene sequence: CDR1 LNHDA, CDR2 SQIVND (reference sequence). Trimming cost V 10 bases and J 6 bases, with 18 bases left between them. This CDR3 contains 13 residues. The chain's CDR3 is CATEDSFGNGYTF. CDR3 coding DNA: TGTGCCACCGAGGACAGTTTCGGCAATGGCTACACCTTC.

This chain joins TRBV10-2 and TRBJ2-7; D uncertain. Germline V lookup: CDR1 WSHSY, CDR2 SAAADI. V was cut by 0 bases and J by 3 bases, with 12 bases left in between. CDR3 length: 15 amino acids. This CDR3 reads CASSESSVGNYEQYF. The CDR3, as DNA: TGCGCCAGCAGTGAGTCGAGTGTGGGGAACTACGAGCAGTACTTC.

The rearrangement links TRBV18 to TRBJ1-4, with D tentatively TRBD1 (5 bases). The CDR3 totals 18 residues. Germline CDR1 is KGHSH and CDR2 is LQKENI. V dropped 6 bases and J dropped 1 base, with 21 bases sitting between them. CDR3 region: CASSPQGLGLGTNEKLFF. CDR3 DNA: TGTGCCAGCTCGCCTCAGGGATTAGGGCTGGGAACTAATGAAAAACTGTTTTTT.

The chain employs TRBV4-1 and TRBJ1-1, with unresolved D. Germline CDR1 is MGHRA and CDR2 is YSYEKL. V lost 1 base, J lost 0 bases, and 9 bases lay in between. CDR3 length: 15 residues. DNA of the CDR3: TGCGCCAGCAGCCAAGTCGGGGTCATGAACACTGAAGCTTTCTTT. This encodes CASSQVGVMNTEAFF.

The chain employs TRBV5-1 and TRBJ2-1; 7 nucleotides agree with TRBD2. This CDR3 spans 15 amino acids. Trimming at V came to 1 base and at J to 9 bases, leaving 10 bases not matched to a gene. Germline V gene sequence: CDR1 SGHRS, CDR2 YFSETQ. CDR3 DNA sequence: TGCGCCAGCAGCTTGCGAACTAGCGAGGGGAGTGAGCAGTTCTTC. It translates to CASSLRTSEGSEQFF.

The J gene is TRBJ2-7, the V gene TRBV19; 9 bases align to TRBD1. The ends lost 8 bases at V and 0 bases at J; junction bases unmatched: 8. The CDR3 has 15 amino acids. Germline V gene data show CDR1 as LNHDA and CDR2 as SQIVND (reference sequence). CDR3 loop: CASLETGGTSYEQYF. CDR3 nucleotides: TGTGCCAGTTTGGAAACAGGGGGCACCTCCTACGAGCAGTACTTC.

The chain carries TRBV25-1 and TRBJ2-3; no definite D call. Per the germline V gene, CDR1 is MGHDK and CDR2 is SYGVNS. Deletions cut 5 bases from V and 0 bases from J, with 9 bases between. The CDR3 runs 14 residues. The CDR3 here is CASSRGTSTDTQYF. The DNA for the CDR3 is TGTGCCAGCAGTCGTGGTACTAGCACAGATACGCAGTATTTT.

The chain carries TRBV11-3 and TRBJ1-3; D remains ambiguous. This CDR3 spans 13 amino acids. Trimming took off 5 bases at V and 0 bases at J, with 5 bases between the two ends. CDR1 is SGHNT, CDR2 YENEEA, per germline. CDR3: CASSPSSGNTIYF. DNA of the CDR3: TGTGCCAGCAGCCCCTCCTCTGGAAACACCATATATTTT.

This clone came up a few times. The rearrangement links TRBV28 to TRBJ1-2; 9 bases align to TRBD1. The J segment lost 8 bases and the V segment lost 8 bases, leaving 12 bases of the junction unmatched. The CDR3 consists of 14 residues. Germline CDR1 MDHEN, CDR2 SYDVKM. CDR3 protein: CASEVQGAYRGYTF. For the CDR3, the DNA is TGTGCCAGCGAAGTACAGGGGGCGTATAGGGGCTACACCTTC.

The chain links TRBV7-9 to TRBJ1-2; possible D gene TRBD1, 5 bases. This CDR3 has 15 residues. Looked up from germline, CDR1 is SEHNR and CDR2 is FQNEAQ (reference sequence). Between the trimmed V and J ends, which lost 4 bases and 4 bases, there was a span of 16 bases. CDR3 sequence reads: CASSYGTADFYGYTF. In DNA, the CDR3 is TGTGCCAGCAGCTACGGGACGGCAGACTTCTATGGCTACACCTTC.

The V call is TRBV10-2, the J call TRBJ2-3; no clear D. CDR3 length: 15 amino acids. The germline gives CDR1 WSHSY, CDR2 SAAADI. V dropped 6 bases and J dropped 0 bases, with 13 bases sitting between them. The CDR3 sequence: CASRPDLTSTDTQYF. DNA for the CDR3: TGCGCCAGCAGGCCGGACCTAACTAGCACAGATACGCAGTATTTT.

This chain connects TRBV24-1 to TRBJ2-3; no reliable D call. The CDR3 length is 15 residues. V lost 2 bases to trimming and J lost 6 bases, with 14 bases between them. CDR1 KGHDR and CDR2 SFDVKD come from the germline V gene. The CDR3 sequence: CATSDWAGAGDTQYF. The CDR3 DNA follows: TGTGCCACCAGTGATTGGGCAGGAGCCGGGGATACGCAGTATTTT.

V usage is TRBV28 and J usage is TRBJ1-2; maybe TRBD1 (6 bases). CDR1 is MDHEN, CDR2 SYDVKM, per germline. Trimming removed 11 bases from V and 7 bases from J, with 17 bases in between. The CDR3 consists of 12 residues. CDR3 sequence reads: CAATGGRSGYTF. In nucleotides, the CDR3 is TGTGCCGCGACTGGGGGGCGGAGTGGCTACACCTTC.

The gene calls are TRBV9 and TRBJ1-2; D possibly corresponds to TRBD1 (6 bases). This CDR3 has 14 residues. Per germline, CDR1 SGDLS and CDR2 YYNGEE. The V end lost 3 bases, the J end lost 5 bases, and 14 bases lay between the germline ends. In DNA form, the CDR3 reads TGTGCCAGCAGCGCGAGGACTACAGGGTATGGCTACACCTTC. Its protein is CASSARTTGYGYTF.

The CDR3 DNA follows: TGCGCCAGCAGCTACCGGGACGGTTCTAACAATGAGCAGTTCTTC. This sequence encodes CASSYRDGSNNEQFF. The rearrangement links TRBV5-1 to TRBJ2-1, with D possibly called TRBD1 or TRBD2 (5 bases each). CDR3 length: 15 amino acids. Germline CDR1 is SGHRS and CDR2 is YFSETQ. Trimming removed 3 bases at V and 5 bases at J, with 15 bases between.